These T cell receptor beta chains were read from a single sample in a study of blood T cell repertoires in COVID-19. This table comes from immunoSEQ multiplex PCR, and its TCRdb copy is limited to in-frame clones, with some not included. The table has more than 300,000 clones, roughly 90% seen once. Sequences were obtained from peripheral blood. The origin of the receptors is a man aged 18 to 30 who had recovered from COVID-19. Both conserved end residues are part of each CDR3. D genes are given only for firm matches. Where a row states a size, it is once, few, many or the class of an expanded clone; other rows omit it.

size	D	V	J	CDR3	DNA
NA	NA	TRBV19	TRBJ1-5	CASSMYIANQPQHF	TGTGCCAGTAGTATGTATATAGCGAATCAGCCCCAGCATTTT
NA	NA	TRBV5-1	TRBJ1-1	CASSPVQTNTEAFF	TGCGCCAGCAGTCCAGTACAGACGAACACTGAAGCTTTCTTT
NA	TRBD1	TRBV5-1	TRBJ2-7	CASSLGGQGGEQYF	TGCGCCAGCAGCTTGGGAGGACAGGGGGGCGAGCAGTACTTC
NA	NA	TRBV14	TRBJ2-7	CASSQGALFYYEQYF	TGTGCCAGCAGCCAAGGGGCGCTATTCTACTACGAGCAGTACTTC
NA	NA	TRBV7-2	TRBJ1-2	CASSLGHSAGNYGYTF	TGTGCCAGCAGCTTAGGCCATTCGGCAGGGAACTATGGCTACACCTTC
NA	NA	TRBV29-1	TRBJ1-1	CSVDSGRGPTEAFF	TGCAGCGTTGACTCCGGGCGGGGGCCCACTGAAGCTTTCTTT
NA	NA	TRBV6-5	TRBJ1-4	CASSYSRATNEKLFF	TGTGCCAGCAGTTACTCGCGTGCAACTAATGAAAAACTGTTTTTT
once	TRBD2	TRBV7-9	TRBJ2-1	CASSLAEVSGTSSYNEQFF	TGTGCCAGCAGCTTAGCGGAAGTTAGCGGGACCAGCTCCTACAATGAGCAGTTCTTC
few	TRBD1	TRBV10-3	TRBJ1-5	CAISDDRGNQPQHF	TGTGCCATCAGCGACGACAGGGGCAATCAGCCCCAGCATTTT
NA	TRBD1	TRBV3-1/TRBV3-2	TRBJ2-7	CASSQDSGAGTGKYYEQYF	TGTGCCAGCAGCCAAGATTCGGGGGCGGGGACAGGGAAGTACTACGAGCAGTACTTC
NA	NA	TRBV7-8	TRBJ2-2	CASSLDPQGANTGELFF	TGTGCCAGCAGCTTAGACCCTCAGGGCGCGAACACCGGGGAGCTGTTTTTT
NA	NA	TRBV9	TRBJ2-2	CASSVATANTGELFF	TGTGCCAGCAGCGTAGCCACAGCGAACACCGGGGAGCTGTTTTTT
NA	NA	TRBV5-1	TRBJ1-1	CASRPPGVVTMNTEAFF	TGCGCCAGCAGACCCCCCGGGGTCGTGACGATGAACACTGAAGCTTTCTTT
NA	TRBD2	TRBV11-3	TRBJ2-1	CASSLGTSGSYNEQFF	TGTGCCAGCAGCTTAGGGACTAGCGGGAGCTACAATGAGCAGTTCTTC
NA	NA	TRBV29-1	TRBJ2-7	CSVLGADTYEQYF	TGCAGCGTCCTAGGGGCGGATACCTACGAGCAGTACTTC
NA	NA	TRBV6-6	TRBJ2-6	CAIFVGTGANVLTF	TGTGCCATCTTTGTGGGCACTGGGGCCAACGTCCTGACTTTC
few	NA	TRBV4-3	TRBJ1-4	CASSQDQTTDNEKLFF	TGCGCCAGCAGCCAAGATCAGACGACAGATAATGAAAAACTGTTTTTT
once	TRBD1	TRBV5-5	TRBJ1-6	CASSWWTGRYSYNSPLHF	TGTGCCAGCAGCTGGTGGACAGGCCGATACTCCTATAATTCACCCCTCCACTTT
NA	TRBD1	TRBV4-1	TRBJ2-1	CASSQEVGRGPGNEQFF	TGCGCCAGCAGCCAAGAAGTAGGCAGGGGGCCGGGGAATGAGCAGTTCTTC
NA	TRBD2	TRBV4-1	TRBJ2-7	CASSTQREGSYEQYF	TGCGCCAGCAGCACCCAGCGGGAGGGGTCCTACGAGCAGTACTTC
NA	TRBD2	TRBV19	TRBJ2-2	CASSPSRGGYNTGELFF	TGTGCCAGTAGCCCCTCGCGGGGGGGGTATAACACCGGGGAGCTGTTTTTT
NA	NA	TRBV4-3	TRBJ1-6	CASSQGFQGSYNSPLHF	TGCGCCAGCAGCCAAGGGTTTCAGGGCTCCTATAATTCACCCCTCCACTTT
NA	NA	TRBV27	TRBJ1-2	CASSFSPVDGYTF	TGTGCCAGCAGTTTCTCGCCGGTGGATGGCTACACCTTC
NA	NA	TRBV5-6	TRBJ1-6	CASSLAGIFNSPLHF	TGTGCCAGCAGCTTGGCAGGAATATTTAATTCACCCCTCCACTTT
once	NA	TRBV27	TRBJ2-7	CASGPAGTRQYF	TGTGCCAGCGGGCCAGCGGGTACCAGACAGTACTTC
few	NA	TRBV13	TRBJ1-5	CASSSRGNQPQHF	TGTGCCAGCAGCTCCAGGGGAAATCAGCCCCAGCATTTT
few	NA	TRBV29-1	TRBJ1-2	CSVLSYNYGYTF	TGCAGCGTCCTCAGTTATAACTATGGCTACACCTTC
once	NA	TRBV5-4	TRBJ2-3	CASSLYRLAPTPDTQYF	TGTGCCAGCAGCTTGTACCGGCTAGCTCCCACCCCAGATACGCAGTATTTT
NA	NA	TRBV5-1	TRBJ1-1	CASSLPGLNTEAFF	TGCGCCAGCAGCTTACCAGGGCTCAACACTGAAGCTTTCTTT
NA	TRBD1	TRBV6-5	TRBJ2-7	CASRGDRDLSYEQYF	TGTGCCAGCAGGGGGGACAGGGACCTCTCCTACGAGCAGTACTTC
NA	TRBD1	TRBV20-1	TRBJ2-3	CSASWGQSTDTQYF	TGCAGTGCTAGTTGGGGACAGAGCACAGATACGCAGTATTTT
NA	NA	TRBV4-1	TRBJ1-2	CASSHSRGAVAFYGYTF	TGCGCCAGCAGCCATAGCCGCGGTGCGGTCGCGTTTTATGGCTACACCTTC
NA	NA	TRBV5-6	TRBJ1-2	CASSPGQNANYGYTF	TGTGCCAGCAGCCCGGGACAAAACGCTAACTATGGCTACACCTTC
once	TRBD2	TRBV6-1	TRBJ2-5	CASSEKRLAEETQYF	TGTGCCAGCAGTGAAAAGAGACTAGCGGAAGAGACCCAGTACTTC
NA	TRBD1	TRBV4-1	TRBJ1-1	CASSQGGRGREGTEAFF	TGCGCCAGCAGCCAAGGTGGCAGGGGGCGGGAGGGCACTGAAGCTTTCTTT
NA	NA	TRBV3-1/TRBV3-2	TRBJ2-1	CASSQDPNSGTYNEQFF	TGTGCCAGCAGCCAAGACCCCAACAGCGGTACCTACAATGAGCAGTTCTTC
few	NA	TRBV19	TRBJ1-3	CASRVWATGNTIYF	TGTGCCAGTAGGGTTTGGGCGACGGGAAACACCATATATTTT
NA	NA	TRBV20-1	TRBJ1-1	CSAIEGMAAEAFF	TGCAGTGCTATTGAGGGTATGGCGGCTGAAGCTTTCTTT
NA	NA	TRBV10-2	TRBJ2-7	CASSAGLSSYEQYF	TGCGCCAGCAGTGCCGGACTGTCCTCCTACGAGCAGTACTTC
NA	TRBD1	TRBV28	TRBJ2-7	CATNPRDSFYEQYF	TGTGCCACCAACCCCCGGGACAGCTTTTACGAGCAGTACTTC
NA	NA	TRBV5-4	TRBJ1-1	CASSIQVGGTEAFF	TGTGCCAGCAGCATACAGGTAGGGGGCACTGAAGCTTTCTTT
NA	TRBD2	TRBV20-1	TRBJ2-1	CSANSGVEQFF	TGCAGTGCCAATAGCGGGGTTGAGCAGTTCTTC
once	TRBD1	TRBV9	TRBJ2-2	CASSGPAGQGLSGELFF	TGTGCCAGCAGCGGTCCAGCGGGACAGGGGTTGTCCGGGGAGCTGTTTTTT
once	TRBD1	TRBV16	TRBJ2-4	CASSQNRGAKNIQYF	TGTGCCAGCAGCCAGAACAGGGGAGCCAAAAACATTCAGTACTTC
NA	TRBD1	TRBV5-6	TRBJ1-2	CASSSGQGAYGYTF	TGTGCCAGCAGTTCGGGACAGGGGGCATATGGCTACACCTTC
NA	TRBD2	TRBV7-9	TRBJ2-3	CASSFPGTSGSGVVDTQYF	TGTGCCAGCAGCTTTCCCGGGACTAGCGGGAGCGGTGTGGTAGATACGCAGTATTTT
NA	NA	TRBV14	TRBJ1-2	CASSFRAREGYTF	TGTGCCAGCAGCTTCCGTGCGAGGGAAGGCTACACCTTC
NA	NA	TRBV9	TRBJ1-6	CASSVGDLSPTYNSPLHF	TGTGCCAGCAGCGTAGGCGATCTTTCCCCCACCTATAATTCACCCCTCCACTTT